This T cell receptor beta chain was sequenced for a study of vaccination and CD4 T cells after COVID-19 (dated by TCRdb to between 2022 and 2023). With regard to the full study: The convalescent cohort included six males and four females, with two Hispanic individuals, seven Caucasians, two Asians and one multiracial person. Control cultures received a CEFX viral epitope pool as the positive control, an HIV-1 Nef peptide pool as the negative control, or no peptide. Post-COVID blood samples from convalescent patients were collected a median of 101 days after diagnosis, with a range of roughly 35 to 161 days. In fewer than 12 COVID-19 convalescent patients and 4 infection-naive healthy vaccine recipients, researchers compared the spike-specific CD4+ TCR repertoire from before mRNA vaccination with the repertoire from after. The time from the second vaccine dose to post-vaccine blood sampling had a median of around 72 days and ranged from roughly 13 to 241 days. Culture stimuli were overlapping spike peptide pools from SARS-CoV-2 and from the common cold coronaviruses HCoV-NL63, HCoV-OC43 and HCoV-229E. Each participant got two doses of either the Pfizer-BioNTech BNT162b2 vaccine (n=8) or the Moderna mRNA-1273 vaccine (n=2).

The paper's findings and limits, for the study overall: The median number of SARS-CoV-2-reactive clonotypes rose from fewer than 25 after infection to 38 after vaccination, but the change was not significant. Nearly all vaccine-specific clones in convalescent patients (304 of 307) were mono-reactive for SARS-CoV-2 spike rather than cross-reactive with common cold coronaviruses. Only a relatively small number of convalescent patients were included in the study, and early timepoints following natural infection were not analyzed. Among convalescent patients, a median about 86% of the SARS-CoV-2-reactive clones seen after vaccination appeared only after vaccination, which suggests priming specific to the vaccine.

The library relied on PCR. DNA from cultured CD4+ T cells underwent TCR sequencing with the Oncomine TCR Beta short-read assay at the Johns Hopkins FTIC core. The QIAamp micro DNA kit was used to extract genomic DNA from the cultured CD4+ T cells. The Oncomine TCR Beta libraries from cultured CD4+ T cells were pooled using unique dual indexes and then sequenced on an Illumina iSeq 100. As for the authors' bioinformatics: Non-productive sequences were removed, and CDR3s that did not start with C, did not end with F or W, or were shorter than 7 amino acids were discarded. Antigen-specific clonotypes were identified with the MANAFEST web application by comparing peptide-stimulated wells with reference and other culture wells. For a clone to be called positive, the clone needed an FDR below 0.05, an odds ratio above 5, and a productive frequency above 0.1% in at least two of three replicate wells. Clonotypes that were significantly expanded in both SARS-CoV-2 spike wells and at least one common cold coronavirus spike condition were defined as cross-reactive. Using R version 3.6.1, CDR3 homology was evaluated through Levenshtein distances (stringdist) along with unrooted phylogenetic trees (ape). In TCRdb, the public reads were trimmed at Q25 with fastp and aligned with MiXCR, with productive beta chains retained. Rows with a matching CDR3 protein are joined into one entry that keeps the most common DNA and genes. The V and J calls and clone size come from TCRdb's table, not from the authors' own analysis. The sample table shows under 25,000 distinct CDR3 sequences, and approximately 80% are seen once. The ten largest clones represent roughly a sixth of the sample.

To note about this clonotype: Its antigen remains unidentified. No base quality values were provided; no much bigger clone lies one nucleotide off.

Looking up the germline V gene (reference sequence) yields CDR1 GTSNPN and CDR2 SVGIG. Clipping removes 3 bases from V and 1 base from J, with 10 as the unmatched junction base count. The CDR3 sequence holds 16 residues, the cysteine and phenylalanine included. Only CDR3 DNA is held: 48 bases, read in frame from base 1. The sample's treatment or condition label, in plain terms: 10-day PBMC culture with coronavirus spike peptide pools or control peptides (ViraFEST assay). The ViraFEST assay was used in the study, in which antigen-specific T cells were expanded with peptide pools and expanded clonotypes were subsequently identified by TCR sequencing. Healthy vaccine recipients had no prior SARS-CoV-2 infection, confirmed by negative nucleocapsid antibody tests before and after vaccination. PBMCs were cultured at about 2 million per well in IMDM supplemented with about 5% human AB serum and about 10 IU/ml IL-2, with approximately 10 ug/ml peptide pools added. On days 3 and 7, half of the culture medium was replaced with fresh IL-2-containing medium. After ten to eleven days of culture, CD4+ T cells were isolated by negative selection using the EasySep CD4+ T cell isolation kit. Ficoll-Paque Plus gradient centrifugation was used to isolate PBMCs from whole blood, and the isolated PBMCs were then either used fresh or cryopreserved at -140C. Triplicate wells were generally used for each culture condition.

The sequence was collected from a human donor who received a COVID-19 vaccine. This specimen consisted of CD4+ T cells from blood, cultured in vitro, obtained after SARS-CoV-2 vaccination. The chain was built from TRBV30 and TRBJ2-3, and TRBD2 aligns with 7 junction nucleotides. The bases read TGTGCCTGGAGGCAATTCCGGGACTACCGCACAGATACGCAGTATTTT. Its coded protein is CAWRQFRDYRTDTQYF.